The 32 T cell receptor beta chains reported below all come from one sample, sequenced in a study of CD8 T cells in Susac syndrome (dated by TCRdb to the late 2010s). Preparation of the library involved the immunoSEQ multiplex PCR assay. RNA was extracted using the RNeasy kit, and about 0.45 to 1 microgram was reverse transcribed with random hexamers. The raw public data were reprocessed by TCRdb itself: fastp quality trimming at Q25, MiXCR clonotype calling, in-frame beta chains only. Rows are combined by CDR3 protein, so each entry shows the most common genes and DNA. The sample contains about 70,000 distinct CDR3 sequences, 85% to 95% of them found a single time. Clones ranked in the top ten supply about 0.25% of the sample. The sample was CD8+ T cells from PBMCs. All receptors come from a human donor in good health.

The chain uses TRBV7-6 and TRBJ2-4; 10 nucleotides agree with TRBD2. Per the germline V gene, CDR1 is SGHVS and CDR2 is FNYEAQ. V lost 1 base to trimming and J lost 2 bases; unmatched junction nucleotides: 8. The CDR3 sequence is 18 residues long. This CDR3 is CASSLGAGGPEPKNIQYF. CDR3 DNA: TGTGCCAGCAGCTTAGGAGCGGGGGGGCCTGAGCCCAAAAACATTCAGTACTTC.

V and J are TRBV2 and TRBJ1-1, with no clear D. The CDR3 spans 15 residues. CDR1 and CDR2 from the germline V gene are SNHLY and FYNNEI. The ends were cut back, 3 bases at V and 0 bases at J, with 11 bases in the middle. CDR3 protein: CASSDIGSMNTEAFF. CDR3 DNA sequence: TGTGCCAGCAGTGATATCGGGTCTATGAACACTGAAGCTTTCTTT.

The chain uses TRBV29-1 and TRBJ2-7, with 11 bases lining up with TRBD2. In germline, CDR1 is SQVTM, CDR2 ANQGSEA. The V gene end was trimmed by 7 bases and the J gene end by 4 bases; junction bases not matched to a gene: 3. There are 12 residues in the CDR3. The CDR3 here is CSARTSGYEQYF. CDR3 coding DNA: TGCAGCGCCCGGACTAGCGGGTACGAGCAGTACTTC.

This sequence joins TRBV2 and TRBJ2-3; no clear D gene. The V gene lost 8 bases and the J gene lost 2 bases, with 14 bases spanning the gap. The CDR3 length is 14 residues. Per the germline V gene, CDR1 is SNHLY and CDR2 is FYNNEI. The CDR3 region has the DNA TGTGCCAGCTCTGCGAGCCCGTACACAGATACGCAGTATTTT. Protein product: CASSASPYTDTQYF. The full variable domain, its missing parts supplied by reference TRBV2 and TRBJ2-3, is EPEVTQTPSHQVTQMGQEVILRCVPISNHLYFYWYRQILGQKVEFLVSFYNNEISEKSEIFDDQFSVERPDGSNFTLKIRSTKLEDSAMYFCASSASPYTDTQYFGPGTRLTVL.

DNA for the CDR3: TGTGCCAGTAGTATAAGGGCCCCTTGGAACGAGCAGTACTTC. It yields the protein CASSIRAPWNEQYF. This sequence joins TRBV19 and TRBJ2-7; no firm D call. The CDR3 length is 14 residues. V was trimmed by 2 bases and J by 5 bases, leaving 13 bases between them. CDR1 is LNHDA, CDR2 SQIVND, per germline (reference sequence).

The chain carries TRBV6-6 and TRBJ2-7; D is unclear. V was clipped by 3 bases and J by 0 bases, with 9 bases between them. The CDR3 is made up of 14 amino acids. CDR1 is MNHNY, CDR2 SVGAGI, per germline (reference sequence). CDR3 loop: CASSYPTSSYEQYF. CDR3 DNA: TGTGCCAGCAGTTATCCGACAAGCTCCTACGAGCAGTACTTC.

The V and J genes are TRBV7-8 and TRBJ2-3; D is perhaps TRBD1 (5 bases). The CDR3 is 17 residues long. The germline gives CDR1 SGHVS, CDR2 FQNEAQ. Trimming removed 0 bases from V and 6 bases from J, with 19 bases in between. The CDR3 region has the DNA TGTGCCAGCAGCTTAGCGTCGGTAGGGGAAATAGGGGATACGCAGTATTTT. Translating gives CASSLASVGEIGDTQYF.

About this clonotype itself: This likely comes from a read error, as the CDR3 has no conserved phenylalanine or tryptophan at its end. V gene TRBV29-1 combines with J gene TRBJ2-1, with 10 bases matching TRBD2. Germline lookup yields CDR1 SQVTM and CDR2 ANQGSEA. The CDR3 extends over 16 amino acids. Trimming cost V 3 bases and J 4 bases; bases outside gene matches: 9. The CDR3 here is CSVESLLAGAYNEQFV. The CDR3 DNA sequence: TGCAGCGTTGAGTCCCTGCTAGCGGGGGCGTACAATGAGCAGTTCGTC.

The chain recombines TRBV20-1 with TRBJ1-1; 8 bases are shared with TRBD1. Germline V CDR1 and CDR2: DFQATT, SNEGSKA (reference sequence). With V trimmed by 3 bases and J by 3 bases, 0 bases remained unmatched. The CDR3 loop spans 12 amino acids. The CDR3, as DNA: TGCAGTGCTAGGACAGGGGACACTGAAGCTTTCTTT. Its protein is CSARTGDTEAFF.

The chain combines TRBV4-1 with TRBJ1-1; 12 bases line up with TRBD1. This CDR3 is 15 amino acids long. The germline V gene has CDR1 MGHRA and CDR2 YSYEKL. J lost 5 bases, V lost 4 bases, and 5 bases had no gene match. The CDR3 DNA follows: TGCGCCAGCAGCCGAGGGACAGGGGGCAGGACTGAAGCTTTCTTT. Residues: CASSRGTGGRTEAFF.

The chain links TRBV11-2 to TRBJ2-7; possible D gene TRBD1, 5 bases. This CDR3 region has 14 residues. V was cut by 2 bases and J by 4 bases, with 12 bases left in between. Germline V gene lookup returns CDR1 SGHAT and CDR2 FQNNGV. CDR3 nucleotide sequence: TGTGCCAGCAGCTTACCAACAGGTGTGTACGAGCAGTACTTC. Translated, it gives CASSLPTGVYEQYF. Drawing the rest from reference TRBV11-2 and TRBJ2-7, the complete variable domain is EAGVAQSPRYKIIEKRQSVAFWCNPISGHATLYWYQQILGQGPKLLIQFQNNGVVDDSQLPKDRFSAERLKGVDSTLKIQPAKLEDSAVYLCASSLPTGVYEQYFGPGTRLTVT.

CDR3 in DNA: TGTGCCACCAGCAGAGATAAAGGTTCTGGAAACACCATATATTTT. Translating it yields CATSRDKGSGNTIYF. J is TRBJ1-3 and V is TRBV15; D call uncertain. The germline V gene encodes CDR1 LNHNV and CDR2 YYDKDF (reference sequence). The V end was cut by 0 bases, the J end by 1 base, with 7 bases between. The CDR3 covers 15 residues.

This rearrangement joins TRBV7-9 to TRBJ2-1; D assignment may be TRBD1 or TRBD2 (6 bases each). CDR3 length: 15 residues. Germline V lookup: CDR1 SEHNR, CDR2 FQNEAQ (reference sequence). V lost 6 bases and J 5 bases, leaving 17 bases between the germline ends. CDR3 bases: TGTGCCAGCAGTCCATTGCCGGGGGCCCACAATGAGCAGTTCTTC. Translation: CASSPLPGAHNEQFF. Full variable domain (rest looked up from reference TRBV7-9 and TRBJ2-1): DTGVSQNPRHKITKRGQNVTFRCDPISEHNRLYWYRQTLGQGPEFLTYFQNEAQLEKSRLLSDRFSAERPKGSFSTLEIQRTEQGDSAMYLCASSPLPGAHNEQFFGPGTRLTVL.

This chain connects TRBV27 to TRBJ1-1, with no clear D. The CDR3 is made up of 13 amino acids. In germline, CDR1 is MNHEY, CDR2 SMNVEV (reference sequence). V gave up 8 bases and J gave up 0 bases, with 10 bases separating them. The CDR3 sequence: CASSILMNTEAFF. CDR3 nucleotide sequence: TGTGCCAGCTCGATCCTCATGAACACTGAAGCTTTCTTT.

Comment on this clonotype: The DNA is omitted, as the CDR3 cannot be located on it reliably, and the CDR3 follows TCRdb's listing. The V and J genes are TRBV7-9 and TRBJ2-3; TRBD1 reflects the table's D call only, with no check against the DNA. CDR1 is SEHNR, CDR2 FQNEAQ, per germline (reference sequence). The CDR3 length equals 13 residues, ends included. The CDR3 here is CASSFGPGDTQYF.

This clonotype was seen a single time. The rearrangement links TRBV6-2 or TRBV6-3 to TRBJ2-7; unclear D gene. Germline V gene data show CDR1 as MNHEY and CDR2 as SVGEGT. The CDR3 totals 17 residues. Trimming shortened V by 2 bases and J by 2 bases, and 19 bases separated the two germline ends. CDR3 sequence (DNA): TGTGCCAGCAGTTACGTGCGGAGCGAATTTGTCCCCTACGAGCAGTACGTC. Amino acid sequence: CASSYVRSEFVPYEQYV.

The CDR3 is CASSVGTGRNTEAFF. CDR3 sequence (DNA): TGTGCCAGCAGCGTAGGAACGGGCCGGAACACTGAAGCTTTCTTT. The rearrangement joins TRBV9 to TRBJ1-1; D is uncertain. The CDR3 length is 15 residues. Deletions cut 0 bases from V and 1 base from J, with 10 bases between. Germline V CDR1 and CDR2: SGDLS, YYNGEE. The full variable domain, completed using reference TRBV9 and TRBJ1-1, is DSGVTQTPKHLITATGQRVTLRCSPRSGDLSVYWYQQSLDQGLQFLIQYYNGEERAKGNILERFSAQQFPDLHSELNLSSLELGDSALYFCASSVGTGRNTEAFFGQGTRLTVV.

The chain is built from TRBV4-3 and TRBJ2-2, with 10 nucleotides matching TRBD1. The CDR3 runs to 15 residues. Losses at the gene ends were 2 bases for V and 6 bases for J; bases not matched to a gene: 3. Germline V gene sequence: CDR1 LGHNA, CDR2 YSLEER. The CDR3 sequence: CASSQRGQGAGELFF. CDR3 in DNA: TGCGCCAGCAGCCAAAGAGGACAGGGGGCCGGGGAGCTGTTTTTT.

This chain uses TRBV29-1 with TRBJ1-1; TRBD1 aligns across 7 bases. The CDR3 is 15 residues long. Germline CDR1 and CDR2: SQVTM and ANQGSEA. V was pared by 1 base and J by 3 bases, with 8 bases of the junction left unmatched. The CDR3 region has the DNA TGCAGCGTTGAAGCGGCAGGGGGTACGGACACTGAAGCTTTCTTT. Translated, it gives CSVEAAGGTDTEAFF.

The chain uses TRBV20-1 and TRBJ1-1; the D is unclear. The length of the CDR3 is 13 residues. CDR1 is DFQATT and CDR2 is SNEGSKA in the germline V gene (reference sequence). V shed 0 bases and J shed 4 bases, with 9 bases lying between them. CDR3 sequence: CSARDRQTTEAFF. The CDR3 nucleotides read TGCAGTGCTAGAGATAGGCAGACCACTGAAGCTTTCTTT.

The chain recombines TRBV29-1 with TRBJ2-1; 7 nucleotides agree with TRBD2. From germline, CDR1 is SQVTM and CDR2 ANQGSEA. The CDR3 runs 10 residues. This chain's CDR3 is CSGGDYEQFF. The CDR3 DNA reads TGCAGTGGAGGGGACTACGAGCAGTTCTTC.

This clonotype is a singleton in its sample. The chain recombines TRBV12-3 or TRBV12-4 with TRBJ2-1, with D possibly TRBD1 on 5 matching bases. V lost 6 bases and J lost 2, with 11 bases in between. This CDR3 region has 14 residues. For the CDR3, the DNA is TGTGCCAGCAGCCTAGACAGAACCTACAATGAGCAGTTCTTC. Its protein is CASSLDRTYNEQFF.

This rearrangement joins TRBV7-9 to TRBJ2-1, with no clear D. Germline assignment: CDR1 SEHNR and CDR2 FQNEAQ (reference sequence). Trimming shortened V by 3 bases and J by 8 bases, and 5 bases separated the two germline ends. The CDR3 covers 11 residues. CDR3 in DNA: TGTGCCAGCAGCTTTACGGATGAGCAGTTCTTC. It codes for CASSFTDEQFF.

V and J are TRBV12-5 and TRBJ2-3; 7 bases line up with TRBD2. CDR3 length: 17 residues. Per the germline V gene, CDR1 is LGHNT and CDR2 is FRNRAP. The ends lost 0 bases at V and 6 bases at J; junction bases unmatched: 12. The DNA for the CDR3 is TGTGCTAGTGGTTTGGTAAGGAGCGGGGAGCACATGGATACGCAGTATTTT. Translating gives CASGLVRSGEHMDTQYF. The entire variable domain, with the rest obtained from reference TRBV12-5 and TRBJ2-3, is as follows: DARVTQTPRHKVTEMGQEVTMRCQPILGHNTVFWYRQTMMQGLELLAYFRNRAPLDDSGMPKDRFSAEMPDATLATLKIQPSEPRDSAVYFCASGLVRSGEHMDTQYFGPGTRLTVL.

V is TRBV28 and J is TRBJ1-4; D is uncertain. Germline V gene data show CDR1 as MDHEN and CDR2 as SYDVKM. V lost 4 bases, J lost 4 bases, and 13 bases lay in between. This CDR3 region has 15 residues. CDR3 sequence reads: CASSSIHMVNEKLFF. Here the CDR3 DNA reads TGTGCCAGCAGTTCGATACACATGGTTAATGAAAAACTGTTTTTT.

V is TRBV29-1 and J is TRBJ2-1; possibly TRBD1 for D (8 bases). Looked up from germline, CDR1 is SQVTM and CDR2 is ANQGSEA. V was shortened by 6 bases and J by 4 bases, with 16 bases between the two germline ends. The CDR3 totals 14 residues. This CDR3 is CSVSTGEGYNEQFF. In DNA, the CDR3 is TGCAGCGTCTCGACAGGGGAGGGTTACAATGAGCAGTTCTTC.

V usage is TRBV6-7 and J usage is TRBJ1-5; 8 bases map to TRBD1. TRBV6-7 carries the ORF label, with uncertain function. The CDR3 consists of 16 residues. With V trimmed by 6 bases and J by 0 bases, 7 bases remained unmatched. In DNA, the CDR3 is TGTGCCAGCAGGGGGGACAGGCGATATAGCAATCAGCCCCAGCATTTT. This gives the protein CASRGDRRYSNQPQHF.

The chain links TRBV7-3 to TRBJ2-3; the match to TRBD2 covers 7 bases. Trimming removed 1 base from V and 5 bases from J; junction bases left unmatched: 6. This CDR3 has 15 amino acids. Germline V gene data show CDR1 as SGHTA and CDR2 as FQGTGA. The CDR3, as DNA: TGTGCCAGCAGCTTAATCGGGGGGTCGAGAGATACGCAGTATTTT. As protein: CASSLIGGSRDTQYF.

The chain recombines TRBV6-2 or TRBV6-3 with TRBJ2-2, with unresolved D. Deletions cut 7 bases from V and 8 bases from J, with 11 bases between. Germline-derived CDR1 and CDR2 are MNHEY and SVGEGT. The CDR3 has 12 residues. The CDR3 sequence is CASTGSPGELFF. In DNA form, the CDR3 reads TGTGCCAGCACCGGCTCCCCGGGGGAGCTGTTTTTT.

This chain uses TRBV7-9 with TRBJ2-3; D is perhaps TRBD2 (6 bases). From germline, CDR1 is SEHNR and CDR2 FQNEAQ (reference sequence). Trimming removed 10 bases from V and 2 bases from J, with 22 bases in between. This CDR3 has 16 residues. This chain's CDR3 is CATTTVGLALTDTQYF. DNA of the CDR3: TGTGCCACCACAACCGTAGGGCTAGCGCTCACAGATACGCAGTATTTT.

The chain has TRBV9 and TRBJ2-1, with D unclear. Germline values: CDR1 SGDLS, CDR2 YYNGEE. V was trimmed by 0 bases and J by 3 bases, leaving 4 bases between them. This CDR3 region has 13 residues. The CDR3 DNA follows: TGTGCCAGCAGCGTAGATAACTACAATGAGCAGTTCTTC. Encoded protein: CASSVDNYNEQFF.

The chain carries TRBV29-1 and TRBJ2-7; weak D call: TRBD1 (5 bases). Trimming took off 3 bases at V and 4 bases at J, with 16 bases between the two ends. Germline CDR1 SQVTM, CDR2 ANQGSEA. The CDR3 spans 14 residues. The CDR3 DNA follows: TGCAGCGTTGAGGTGCAGGGCGCATCTTACGAGCAGTACTTC. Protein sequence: CSVEVQGASYEQYF.